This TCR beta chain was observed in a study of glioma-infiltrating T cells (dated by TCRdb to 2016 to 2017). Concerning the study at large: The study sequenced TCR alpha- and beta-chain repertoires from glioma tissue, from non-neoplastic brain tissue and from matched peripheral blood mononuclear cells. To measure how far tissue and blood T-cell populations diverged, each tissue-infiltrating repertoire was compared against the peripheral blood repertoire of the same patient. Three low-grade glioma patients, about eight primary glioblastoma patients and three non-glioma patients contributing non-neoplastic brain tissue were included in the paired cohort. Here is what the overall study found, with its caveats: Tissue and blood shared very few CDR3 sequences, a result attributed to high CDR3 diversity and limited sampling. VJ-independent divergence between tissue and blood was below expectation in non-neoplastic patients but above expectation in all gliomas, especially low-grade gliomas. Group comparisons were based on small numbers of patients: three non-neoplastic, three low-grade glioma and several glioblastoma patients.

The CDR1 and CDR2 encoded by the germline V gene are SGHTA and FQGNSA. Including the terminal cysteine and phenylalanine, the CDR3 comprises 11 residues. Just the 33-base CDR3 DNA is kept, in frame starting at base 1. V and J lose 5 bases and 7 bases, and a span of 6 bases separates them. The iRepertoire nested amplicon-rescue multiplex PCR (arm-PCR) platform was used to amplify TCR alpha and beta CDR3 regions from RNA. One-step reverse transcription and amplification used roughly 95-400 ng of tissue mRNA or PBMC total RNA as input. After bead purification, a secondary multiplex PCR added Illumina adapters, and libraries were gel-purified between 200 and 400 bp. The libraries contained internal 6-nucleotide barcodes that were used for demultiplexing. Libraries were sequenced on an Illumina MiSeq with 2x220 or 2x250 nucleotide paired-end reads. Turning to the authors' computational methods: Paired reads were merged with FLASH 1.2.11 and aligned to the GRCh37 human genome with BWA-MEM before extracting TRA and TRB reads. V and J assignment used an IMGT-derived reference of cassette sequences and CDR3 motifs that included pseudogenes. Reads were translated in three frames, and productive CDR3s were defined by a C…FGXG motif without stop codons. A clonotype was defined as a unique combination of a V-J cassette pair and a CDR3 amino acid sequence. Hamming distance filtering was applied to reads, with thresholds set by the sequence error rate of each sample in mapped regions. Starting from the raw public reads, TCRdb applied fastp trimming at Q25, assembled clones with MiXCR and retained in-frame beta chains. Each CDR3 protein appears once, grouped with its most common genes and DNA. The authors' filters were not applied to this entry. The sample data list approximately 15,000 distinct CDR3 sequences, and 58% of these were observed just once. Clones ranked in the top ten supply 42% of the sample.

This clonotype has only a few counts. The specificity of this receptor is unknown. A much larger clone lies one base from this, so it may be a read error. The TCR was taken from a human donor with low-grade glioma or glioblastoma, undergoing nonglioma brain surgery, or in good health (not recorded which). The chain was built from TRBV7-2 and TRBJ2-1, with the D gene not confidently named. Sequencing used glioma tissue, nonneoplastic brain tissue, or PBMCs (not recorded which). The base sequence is TGTGCCAGCAGCCACCTAAATGAGCAGTTCTTC. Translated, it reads CASSHLNEQFF.